Listed below are T cell receptor beta chains from one sample, sequenced in a study of response to subunit inactivated influenza vaccine. TCRdb independently ran MiXCR on the RT-PCR reads; one entry per CDR3 protein. The table has 560,000 or so distinct CDR3 sequences, about 8% seen once. Sequencing was performed on PBMCs from blood, taken about 23 months after vaccination. These receptors all stem from a man between 50 and 69 years old who received an inactivated influenza vaccine. Both conserved end residues are part of each CDR3. The D gene is left open where the match is weak. Clone size, where shown, is once, few, many, or a class for clones that have expanded.

D gene: -
clone size: many
CDR3 length: 16
V gene: TRBV6-1
J gene: TRBJ2-7
CDR3 DNA: TGTGCCAGCAGTACCCCCTTTGGGGGAAAGGGTGACGAGCAGTACTTC
CDR3 protein: CASSTPFGGKGDEQYF

D gene: -
clone size: -
CDR3 length: 13
V gene: TRBV29-1
J gene: TRBJ2-7
CDR3 DNA: TGCAGCGTTGAGGGGGGTCTTGAGTACGAGCAGTACTTC
CDR3 protein: CSVEGGLEYEQYF

D gene: TRBD2
clone size: many
CDR3 length: 18
V gene: TRBV4-3
J gene: TRBJ2-7
CDR3 DNA: TGCGCCAGCAGCCAAGATGGGATAATAGGCGGGGGACCCTACGAGCAGTACTTC
CDR3 protein: CASSQDGIIGGGPYEQYF

D gene: TRBD1
clone size: -
CDR3 length: 15
V gene: TRBV6-2/TRBV6-3
J gene: TRBJ1-5
CDR3 DNA: TGTGCCAGCACCCGGGACAGGGTGGGCAATCAGCCCCAGCATTTT
CDR3 protein: CASTRDRVGNQPQHF

D gene: -
clone size: -
CDR3 length: 16
V gene: TRBV6-2/TRBV6-3
J gene: TRBJ1-5
CDR3 DNA: TGTGCCAGCAGTTACTCGAGAGGGGGACCGGCCCAGCCCCAGCATTTT
CDR3 protein: CASSYSRGGPAQPQHF

D gene: TRBD1
clone size: few
CDR3 length: 18
V gene: TRBV6-1
J gene: TRBJ2-2
CDR3 DNA: TGTGCCAGCAGTGAAGTCGGACAGGGGGCCGTAGGTGCCGGGGAGCTGTTTTTT
CDR3 protein: CASSEVGQGAVGAGELFF

D gene: TRBD2
clone size: many
CDR3 length: 13
V gene: TRBV7-2
J gene: TRBJ2-5
CDR3 DNA: TGTGCCAGCAGCATTAGCGGGGGTCGGGGCCAGTACTTC
CDR3 protein: CASSISGGRGQYF

D gene: -
clone size: few
CDR3 length: 19
V gene: TRBV4-3
J gene: TRBJ2-5
CDR3 DNA: TGCGCCAGCAGCCATTACCCCGTTGGGTCAGGGGGGATCCAAGAGACCCAGTACTTC
CDR3 protein: CASSHYPVGSGGIQETQYF

D gene: -
clone size: -
CDR3 length: 14
V gene: TRBV7-2
J gene: TRBJ2-1
CDR3 DNA: TGTGCCAGCAGCCCCAGAGCGGGCTACAATGAGCAGTTCTTC
CDR3 protein: CASSPRAGYNEQFF

D gene: -
clone size: many
CDR3 length: 14
V gene: TRBV3-1
J gene: TRBJ2-2
CDR3 DNA: TGTGCCAGCAGCCAAAACATACTAGGCGGGGAGCTGTTTTTT
CDR3 protein: CASSQNILGGELFF

D gene: TRBD1
clone size: many
CDR3 length: 15
V gene: TRBV5-1
J gene: TRBJ2-1
CDR3 DNA: TGCGCCAGCAGCTCGGGACAGCAACTCTACAATGAGCAGTTCTTC
CDR3 protein: CASSSGQQLYNEQFF

D gene: -
clone size: many
CDR3 length: 16
V gene: TRBV20-1
J gene: TRBJ1-6
CDR3 DNA: TGCAGTGCTAGAGAAGGGGGGAGCTCCTATAATTCACCCCTCCACTTT
CDR3 protein: CSAREGGSSYNSPLHF

D gene: -
clone size: many
CDR3 length: 15
V gene: TRBV12-3/TRBV12-4
J gene: TRBJ1-5
CDR3 DNA: TGTGCCAGCAGTTTCGGGGGAGGGAGCAATCAGCCCCAGCATTTT
CDR3 protein: CASSFGGGSNQPQHF

D gene: TRBD1
clone size: few
CDR3 length: 21
V gene: TRBV4-2
J gene: TRBJ2-5
CDR3 DNA: TGTGCCAGCAGCAGGTCGGACAGGGGGAGAAGCTACCTCACACAACAAGAGACCCAGTACTTC
CDR3 protein: CASSRSDRGRSYLTQQETQYF

D gene: -
clone size: few
CDR3 length: 15
V gene: TRBV25-1
J gene: TRBJ2-3
CDR3 DNA: TGTGCCAGCAGTGGGAACCGGGCGCCTTGGGGTACGCAGTATTTT
CDR3 protein: CASSGNRAPWGTQYF

D gene: -
clone size: -
CDR3 length: 14
V gene: TRBV20-1
J gene: TRBJ2-7
CDR3 DNA: TGCAGTGCTAGGTCTCCTAGCAGCTCATACGAGCAGTACTTC
CDR3 protein: CSARSPSSSYEQYF

D gene: -
clone size: -
CDR3 length: 16
V gene: TRBV28
J gene: TRBJ2-6
CDR3 DNA: TGTGCCAGCAGTCCCTCCGGACTCTCTGGGGCCAACGTCCTGACTTTC
CDR3 protein: CASSPSGLSGANVLTF

D gene: -
clone size: few
CDR3 length: 16
V gene: TRBV14
J gene: TRBJ2-1
CDR3 DNA: TGTGCCAGCAGCCCATTTAGGGCAGGGGGGAGAGATGAGCAGTTCTTC
CDR3 protein: CASSPFRAGGRDEQFF

D gene: -
clone size: many
CDR3 length: 15
V gene: TRBV4-3
J gene: TRBJ2-7
CDR3 DNA: TGCGCCAGCAGCCCATCAAAGACAGGCTCCTACGAGCAGTACTTC
CDR3 protein: CASSPSKTGSYEQYF

D gene: TRBD1
clone size: -
CDR3 length: 14
V gene: TRBV7-3
J gene: TRBJ2-1
CDR3 DNA: TGTGCCAGCAGTGGACAGGGGGCCGGGGGTGAGCAGTTCTTC
CDR3 protein: CASSGQGAGGEQFF

D gene: TRBD2
clone size: -
CDR3 length: 16
V gene: TRBV20-1
J gene: TRBJ2-2
CDR3 DNA: TGCAGTGCTAGTCCCGGAGCGGGACTTAACACCGGGGAGCTGTTTTTT
CDR3 protein: CSASPGAGLNTGELFF

D gene: TRBD1
clone size: many
CDR3 length: 16
V gene: TRBV4-1
J gene: TRBJ1-2
CDR3 DNA: TGCGCCAGCAGCCAAACAGGGGCAGGAAGCCTCTATGGCTACACCTTC
CDR3 protein: CASSQTGAGSLYGYTF

D gene: -
clone size: many
CDR3 length: 19
V gene: TRBV11-2
J gene: TRBJ1-6
CDR3 DNA: TGTGCCAGCAGCCCCCGTGGGTGGGGTTCGAGCTCCTATAATTCACCCCTCCACTTT
CDR3 protein: CASSPRGWGSSSYNSPLHF

D gene: -
clone size: -
CDR3 length: 14
V gene: TRBV21-1
J gene: TRBJ1-5
CDR3 DNA: TGTGCCAGCAGCAAAGTCCCAGGCAATCAGCCCCAGCATTTT
CDR3 protein: CASSKVPGNQPQHF

D gene: -
clone size: many
CDR3 length: 14
V gene: TRBV7-9
J gene: TRBJ2-7
CDR3 DNA: TGTGCCAGCAGCTTAGCGGGGAACTCCTACGAGCAGTACTTC
CDR3 protein: CASSLAGNSYEQYF

D gene: TRBD1
clone size: many
CDR3 length: 14
V gene: TRBV6-5
J gene: TRBJ1-5
CDR3 DNA: TGTGCCAGCAGTTATACAGGGGTAGGTCAGCCCCAGCATTTT
CDR3 protein: CASSYTGVGQPQHF

D gene: -
clone size: many
CDR3 length: 18
V gene: TRBV13
J gene: TRBJ1-1
CDR3 DNA: TGTGCCAGCAGCTTATTGGGATGGGACAACAGACTGAACACTGAAGCTTTCTTT
CDR3 protein: CASSLLGWDNRLNTEAFF

D gene: -
clone size: many
CDR3 length: 14
V gene: TRBV29-1
J gene: TRBJ2-1
CDR3 DNA: TGCAGCGTTGAAGACGGGAGCTCCTACAATGAGCAGTTCTTC
CDR3 protein: CSVEDGSSYNEQFF

D gene: -
clone size: few
CDR3 length: 15
V gene: TRBV20-1
J gene: TRBJ2-3
CDR3 DNA: TGCAGTGCTAGAGATCAGGACTATAAGGCAGATACGCAGTATTTT
CDR3 protein: CSARDQDYKADTQYF

D gene: TRBD2
clone size: -
CDR3 length: 15
V gene: TRBV24-1
J gene: TRBJ2-1
CDR3 DNA: TGTGCCACCAGTGATGTAGCGGGAGCCCTCAATGAGCAGTTCTTC
CDR3 protein: CATSDVAGALNEQFF

D gene: -
clone size: -
CDR3 length: 15
V gene: TRBV6-2/TRBV6-3
J gene: TRBJ1-1
CDR3 DNA: TGTGCCAGCAGTTACGGATTAGACAGACAAACTGAAGCTTTCTTT
CDR3 protein: CASSYGLDRQTEAFF

D gene: -
clone size: -
CDR3 length: 17
V gene: TRBV4-3
J gene: TRBJ2-6
CDR3 DNA: TGCGCCAGCAGCCTTTACGTGGGGGGCTCTGGGGCCAACGTCCTGACTTTC
CDR3 protein: CASSLYVGGSGANVLTF

D gene: -
clone size: few
CDR3 length: 14
V gene: TRBV11-2
J gene: TRBJ1-1
CDR3 DNA: TGTGCCAGCAGCAGGAGGGCAGGTAACACTGAAGCTTTCTTT
CDR3 protein: CASSRRAGNTEAFF

D gene: -
clone size: -
CDR3 length: 15
V gene: TRBV2
J gene: TRBJ2-5
CDR3 DNA: TGTGCCAGCAGCCAACTAGGAAGGGACCAAGAGACCCAGTACTTC
CDR3 protein: CASSQLGRDQETQYF

D gene: TRBD2
clone size: many
CDR3 length: 18
V gene: TRBV12-3/TRBV12-4
J gene: TRBJ2-7
CDR3 DNA: TGTGCCAGCACCCCCGGGACTAGCGGGAGACCTCTTTCCTACGAGCAGTACTTC
CDR3 protein: CASTPGTSGRPLSYEQYF

D gene: TRBD1
clone size: -
CDR3 length: 14
V gene: TRBV5-6
J gene: TRBJ2-7
CDR3 DNA: TGTGCCAGCACCAAGGGACAGTTATCCTACGAGCAGTACTTC
CDR3 protein: CASTKGQLSYEQYF

D gene: -
clone size: -
CDR3 length: 13
V gene: TRBV4-2
J gene: TRBJ2-7
CDR3 DNA: TGTGCCAGCAGCCAAGCCAGGGAGAACGAGCAGTACTTC
CDR3 protein: CASSQARENEQYF

D gene: -
clone size: many
CDR3 length: 13
V gene: TRBV28
J gene: TRBJ2-7
CDR3 DNA: TGTGCCAGCAGTTTCCAGGCCCTTCACGAGCAGTACTTC
CDR3 protein: CASSFQALHEQYF

D gene: -
clone size: many
CDR3 length: 15
V gene: TRBV11-2
J gene: TRBJ1-4
CDR3 DNA: TGTGCCAGCAGCGGCTACACAGCAACTAATGAAAAACTGTTTTTT
CDR3 protein: CASSGYTATNEKLFF

D gene: -
clone size: many
CDR3 length: 15
V gene: TRBV9
J gene: TRBJ2-7
CDR3 DNA: TGTGCCAGCAGCGTAGGAGCAGCGAGCTCCTACGAGCAGTACTTC
CDR3 protein: CASSVGAASSYEQYF

D gene: TRBD1
clone size: -
CDR3 length: 16
V gene: TRBV7-2
J gene: TRBJ2-1
CDR3 DNA: TGTGCCAGCAGCTTAGACCCCGGGACAGCATGGAATGAGCAGTTCTTC
CDR3 protein: CASSLDPGTAWNEQFF

D gene: -
clone size: -
CDR3 length: 14
V gene: TRBV5-5
J gene: TRBJ2-2
CDR3 DNA: TGTGCCAGCAGCCCCGACAGGTTTTCCGGGGAGCTGTTTTTT
CDR3 protein: CASSPDRFSGELFF